Sequencing of this T cell receptor beta chain was carried out in a study of blood T cell repertoires in COVID-19. The overall study: From T cells, B-cell-depleted T cells, or PBMCs came the material, which was cDNA or gDNA.

TCRdb keeps only in-frame clones here, not all; method: immunoSEQ multiplex PCR. The sample lists about 380,000 clones; 85% to 90% were seen once. Germline CDR1 SNHLY, CDR2 FYNNEI. V lost 7 bases to trimming and J lost 3 bases; unmatched junction nucleotides: 3. The CDR3 loop spans 12 amino acids. V is TRBV2 and J is TRBJ2-7; TRBD1 aligns across 7 bases. Sequencing was carried out using peripheral blood. The sequence derives from a man between 18 and 29 years old with active or convalescent COVID-19. The CDR3 nucleotides read TGTGCCAGCAACCGACAGGGCTACGAGCAGTACTTC. It codes for CASNRQGYEQYF.